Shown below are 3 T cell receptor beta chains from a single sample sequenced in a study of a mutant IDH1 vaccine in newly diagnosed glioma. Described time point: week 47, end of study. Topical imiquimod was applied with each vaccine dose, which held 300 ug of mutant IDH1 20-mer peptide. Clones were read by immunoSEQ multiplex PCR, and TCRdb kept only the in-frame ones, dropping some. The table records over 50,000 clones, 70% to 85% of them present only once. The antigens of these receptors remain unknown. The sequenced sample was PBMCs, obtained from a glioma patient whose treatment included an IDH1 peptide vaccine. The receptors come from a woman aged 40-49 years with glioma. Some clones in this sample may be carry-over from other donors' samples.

The CDR3 nucleotides are TGTGCCAGCAGTTTAGGCAGGGGGGATCAGCCCCAGCATTTT. It codes for CASSLGRGDQPQHF. The chain employs TRBV27 and TRBJ1-5; the match to TRBD1 covers 7 bases. CDR3 size: 14 residues. Germline V gene data show CDR1 as MNHEY and CDR2 as SMNVEV (reference sequence). J gave up 5 bases and V 2 bases, and 3 bases lay outside the gene matches.

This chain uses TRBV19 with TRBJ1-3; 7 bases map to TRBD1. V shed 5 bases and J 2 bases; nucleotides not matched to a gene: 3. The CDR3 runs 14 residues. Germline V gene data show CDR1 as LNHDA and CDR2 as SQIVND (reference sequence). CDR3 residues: CASSVTGTGNTIYF. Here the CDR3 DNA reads TGTGCCAGTAGTGTGACAGGGACTGGAAACACCATATATTTT.

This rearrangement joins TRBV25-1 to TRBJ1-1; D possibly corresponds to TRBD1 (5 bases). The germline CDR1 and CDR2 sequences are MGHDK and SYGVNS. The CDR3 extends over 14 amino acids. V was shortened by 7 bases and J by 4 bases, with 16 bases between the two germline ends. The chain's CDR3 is CASTYGGVGTEAFF. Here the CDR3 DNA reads TGTGCCAGCACCTACGGGGGGGTAGGCACTGAAGCTTTCTTT.